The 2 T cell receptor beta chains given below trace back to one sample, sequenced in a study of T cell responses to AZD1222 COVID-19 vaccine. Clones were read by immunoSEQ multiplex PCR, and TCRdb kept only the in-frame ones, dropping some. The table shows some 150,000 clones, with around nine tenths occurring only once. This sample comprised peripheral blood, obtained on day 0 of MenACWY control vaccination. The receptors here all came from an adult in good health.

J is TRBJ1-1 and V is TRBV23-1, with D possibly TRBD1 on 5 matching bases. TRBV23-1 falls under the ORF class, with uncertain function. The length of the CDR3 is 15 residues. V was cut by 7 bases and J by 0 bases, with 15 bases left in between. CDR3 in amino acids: CASIQEEGLNTEAFF. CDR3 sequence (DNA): TGCGCCAGCATCCAAGAGGAGGGGCTGAACACTGAAGCTTTCTTT.

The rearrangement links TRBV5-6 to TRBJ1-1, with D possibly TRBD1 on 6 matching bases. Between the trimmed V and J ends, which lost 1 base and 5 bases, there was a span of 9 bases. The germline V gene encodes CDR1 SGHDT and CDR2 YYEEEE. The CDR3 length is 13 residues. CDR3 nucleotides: TGTGCCAGCAGCTTGCGAGGGGGAACTGAAGCTTTCTTT. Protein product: CASSLRGGTEAFF.